These 14 T cell receptor beta chains were all obtained from the same sample, sequenced in a study of graft-versus-host responses after intestinal transplantation. Repertoires were generated with immunoSEQ multiplex PCR, while TCRdb's copy carries only in-frame clones and drops some. The profile shows under 40,000 clones, about 94% of them singletons. The sample in question was PBMCs, obtained 16 days after intestinal transplant. The receptor set was obtained from a human patient who received an intestinal transplant, so some T cells may come from the graft donor.

The chain is built from TRBV6-1 and TRBJ1-5; D is ambiguous. Germline loops: CDR1 MNHNS, CDR2 SASEGT. This CDR3 has 15 residues. V lost 5 bases and J 4 bases, leaving 15 bases between the germline ends. CDR3 sequence reads: CASSPDPLPNQPQHF. For the CDR3, the DNA is TGTGCCAGCAGTCCCGATCCTCTTCCTAATCAGCCCCAGCATTTT.

This chain uses TRBV15 with TRBJ2-7; the D gene could be TRBD1 or TRBD2 (5 bases each). The CDR3 is 14 residues long. Germline CDR1 LNHNV, CDR2 YYDKDF (reference sequence). Trimming cost V 3 bases and J 5 bases, with 14 bases left between them. In DNA form, the CDR3 reads TGTGCCACCAGCAGGGATAAATTGGGGGACGAGCAGTACTTC. It yields the protein CATSRDKLGDEQYF. The complete variable domain, with remaining parts taken from reference TRBV15 and TRBJ2-7, reads DAMVIQNPRYQVTQFGKPVTLSCSQTLNHNVMYWYQQKSSQAPKLLFHYYDKDFNNEADTPDNFQSRRPNTSFCFLDIRSPGLGDTAMYLCATSRDKLGDEQYFGPGTRLTVT.

This chain joins TRBV7-9 and TRBJ2-7, with D perhaps given as TRBD1 or TRBD2 (5 bases each). The germline CDR1 and CDR2 sequences are SEHNR and FQNEAQ (reference sequence). The CDR3 runs to 15 residues. V gave up 2 bases and J gave up 4 bases, with 15 bases separating them. The CDR3 sequence is CASSLSGTFSYEQYF. The CDR3, as DNA: TGTGCCAGCAGCTTAAGTGGGACCTTTTCTTACGAGCAGTACTTC.

CDR3 DNA sequence: TGTGCCAGCAGCTTATACCCAGGCTCCTACAATGAGCAGTTCTTC. Its protein is CASSLYPGSYNEQFF. This chain uses TRBV7-3 with TRBJ2-1; D remains ambiguous. Germline V CDR1 and CDR2: SGHTA, FQGTGA. The CDR3 length is 15 residues. V was trimmed by 2 bases and J by 0 bases, leaving 8 bases between them.

The V and J genes are TRBV7-3 and TRBJ2-2, with D possibly matching TRBD2 (5 bases). V lost 0 bases and J 7 bases, leaving 9 bases between the germline ends. The CDR3 totals 14 residues. CDR1 and CDR2 (germline): SGHTA, FQGTGA. In DNA form, the CDR3 reads TGTGCCAGCAGCTTAACAGGAGGAGGCGGGGAGCTGTTTTTT. It translates to CASSLTGGGGELFF. The full variable domain, its missing parts supplied by reference TRBV7-3 and TRBJ2-2, is GAGVSQTPSNKVTEKGKYVELRCDPISGHTALYWYRQSLGQGPEFLIYFQGTGAADDSGLPNDRFFAVRPEGSVSTLKIQRTERGDSAVYLCASSLTGGGGELFFGEGSRLTVL.

The DNA for the CDR3 is TGTGCCAGTAGTATTGTACTAGCAGGAAACAATGAGCAGTTCTTC. Translating it yields CASSIVLAGNNEQFF. This sequence joins TRBV19 and TRBJ2-1, with D maybe TRBD2 (6 bases). CDR1 LNHDA and CDR2 SQIVND come from the germline V gene (reference sequence). Between the trimmed V and J ends, which lost 3 bases and 5 bases, there was a span of 14 bases. There are 15 residues in the CDR3.

The V call is TRBV11-2, the J call TRBJ2-1; maybe TRBD2 (6 bases). Trimming pared 5 bases from V and 6 bases from J, leaving 11 bases between. CDR1 is SGHAT, CDR2 FQNNGV, per germline. The CDR3 is 13 amino acids. CDR3 nucleotide sequence: TGTGCCAGCAGCGCCCGGGACTTCAATGAGCAGTTCTTC. Translated: CASSARDFNEQFF.

The V gene is TRBV6-5, the J gene TRBJ1-1; the D is unclear. This CDR3 region has 15 residues. V was shortened by 0 bases and J by 1 base, with 9 bases between the two germline ends. CDR1 and CDR2 from the germline V gene are MNHEY and SVGAGI. The CDR3 spells CASSYSEYANTEAFF. CDR3 nucleotides: TGTGCCAGCAGTTACTCTGAGTACGCGAACACTGAAGCTTTCTTT.

The chain recombines TRBV28 with TRBJ1-1; 7 nucleotides agree with TRBD1. The J segment lost 1 base and the V segment lost 9 bases, leaving 8 bases of the junction unmatched. Germline CDR1 and CDR2: MDHEN and SYDVKM. CDR3 length: 14 residues. The CDR3 sequence is CASRTGFGNTEAFF. For the CDR3, the DNA is TGTGCCAGTCGGACAGGCTTCGGGAACACTGAAGCTTTCTTT.

The chain carries TRBV9 and TRBJ2-1, with 10 positions matching TRBD1. Germline CDR1 and CDR2: SGDLS and YYNGEE. This CDR3 has 14 amino acids. Losses at the gene ends were 5 bases for V and 7 bases for J; bases not matched to a gene: 6. The CDR3 coding sequence is TGTGCCAGCAGGGGGACAGGGGAGTATAATGAGCAGTTCTTC. Encoded protein: CASRGTGEYNEQFF.

This rearrangement joins TRBV6-5 to TRBJ1-1; weak D call: TRBD1 (5 bases). V was cut by 7 bases and J by 3 bases, with 9 bases left in between. Germline lookup yields CDR1 MNHEY and CDR2 SVGAGI. This CDR3 has 12 residues. CDR3 coding DNA: TGTGCCAGCATTGGGGGATACACTGAAGCTTTCTTT. This gives the protein CASIGGYTEAFF.

The chain employs TRBV15 and TRBJ2-7; D ambiguous. The CDR3 is made up of 11 amino acids. In germline, CDR1 is LNHNV, CDR2 YYDKDF (reference sequence). Trimming cost V 5 bases and J 2 bases, with 4 bases left between them. DNA for the CDR3: TGTGCCACCAGCTCAACCTACGAGCAGTACTTC. Its protein product is CATSSTYEQYF. The whole variable domain, remainder taken from reference TRBV15 and TRBJ2-7, is DAMVIQNPRYQVTQFGKPVTLSCSQTLNHNVMYWYQQKSSQAPKLLFHYYDKDFNNEADTPDNFQSRRPNTSFCFLDIRSPGLGDTAMYLCATSSTYEQYFGPGTRLTVT.

The rearrangement joins TRBV5-4 to TRBJ2-1; D is unclear. The germline V and J ends were trimmed by 4 bases and 0 bases, with 5 bases remaining between them. The germline V gene has CDR1 SGHNT and CDR2 YYREEE (reference sequence). The CDR3 consists of 13 residues. The CDR3, as DNA: TGTGCCAGCAGCCGTCCCTCCTACAATGAGCAGTTCTTC. This gives the protein CASSRPSYNEQFF.

The V and J genes are TRBV7-9 and TRBJ1-2; TRBD1 agrees at 9 bases. Germline CDR1 is SEHNR and CDR2 is FQNEAQ (reference sequence). The J segment lost 8 bases and the V segment lost 11 bases, leaving 9 bases of the junction unmatched. This CDR3 region has 12 residues. This CDR3 reads CAGTRTGDGYTF. The CDR3 coding sequence is TGTGCCGGCACCCGGACAGGGGACGGCTACACCTTC.